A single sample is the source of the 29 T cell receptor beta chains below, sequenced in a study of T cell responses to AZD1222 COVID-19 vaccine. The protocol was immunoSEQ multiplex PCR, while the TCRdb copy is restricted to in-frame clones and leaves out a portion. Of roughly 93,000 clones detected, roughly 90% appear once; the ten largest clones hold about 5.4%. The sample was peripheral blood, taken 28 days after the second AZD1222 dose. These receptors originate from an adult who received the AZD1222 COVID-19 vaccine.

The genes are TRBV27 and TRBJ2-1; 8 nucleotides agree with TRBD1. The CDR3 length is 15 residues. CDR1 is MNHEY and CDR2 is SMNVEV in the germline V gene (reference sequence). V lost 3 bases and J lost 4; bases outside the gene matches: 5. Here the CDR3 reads CASSLWDRTYNEQFF. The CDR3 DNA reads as TGTGCCAGCAGTTTGTGGGACAGGACTTACAATGAGCAGTTCTTC.

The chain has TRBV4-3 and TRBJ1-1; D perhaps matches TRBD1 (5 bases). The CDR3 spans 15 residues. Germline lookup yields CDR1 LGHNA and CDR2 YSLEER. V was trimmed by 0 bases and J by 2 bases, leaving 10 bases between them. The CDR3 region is CASSQDLGGNTEAFF. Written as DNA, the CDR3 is TGCGCCAGCAGCCAAGATCTCGGGGGTAACACTGAAGCTTTCTTT.

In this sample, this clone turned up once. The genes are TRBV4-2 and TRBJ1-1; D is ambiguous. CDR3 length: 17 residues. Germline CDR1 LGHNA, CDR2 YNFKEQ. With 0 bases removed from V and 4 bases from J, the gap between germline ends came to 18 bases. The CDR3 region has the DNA TGTGCCAGCAGCCAAGAATTGGTTGGCCCCGGCTCCACTGAAGCTTTCTTT. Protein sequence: CASSQELVGPGSTEAFF.

This CDR3 is CASSYPANTEAFF. The CDR3 DNA follows: TGTGCCAGCAGTTATCCAGCCAACACTGAAGCTTTCTTT. This rearrangement joins TRBV2 to TRBJ1-1; the D is unclear. The length of the CDR3 is 13 residues. Germline CDR1 SNHLY, CDR2 FYNNEI. The V end was cut by 5 bases, the J end by 2 bases, with 9 bases between.

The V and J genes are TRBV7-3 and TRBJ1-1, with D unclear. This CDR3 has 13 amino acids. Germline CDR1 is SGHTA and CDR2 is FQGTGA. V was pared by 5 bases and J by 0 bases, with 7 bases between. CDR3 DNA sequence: TGTGCCAGCAGCCTTTCGCTGAACACTGAAGCTTTCTTT. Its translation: CASSLSLNTEAFF. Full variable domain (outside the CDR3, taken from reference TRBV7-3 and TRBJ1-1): GAGVSQTPSNKVTEKGKYVELRCDPISGHTALYWYRQSLGQGPEFLIYFQGTGAADDSGLPNDRFFAVRPEGSVSTLKIQRTERGDSAVYLCASSLSLNTEAFFGQGTRLTVV.

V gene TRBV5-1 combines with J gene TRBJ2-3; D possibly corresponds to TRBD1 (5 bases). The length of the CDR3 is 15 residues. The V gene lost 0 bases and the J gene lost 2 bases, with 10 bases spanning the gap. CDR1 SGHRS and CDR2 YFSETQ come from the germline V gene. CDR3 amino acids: CASSLAQGTTDTQYF. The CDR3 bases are TGCGCCAGCAGCTTGGCCCAGGGCACCACAGATACGCAGTATTTT.

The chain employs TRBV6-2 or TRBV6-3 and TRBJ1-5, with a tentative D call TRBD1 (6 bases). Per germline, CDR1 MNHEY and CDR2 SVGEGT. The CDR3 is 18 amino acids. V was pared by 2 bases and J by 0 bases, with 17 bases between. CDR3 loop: CASSYPMDRRYSNQPQHF. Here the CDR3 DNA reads TGTGCCAGCAGTTACCCAATGGACAGACGTTATAGCAATCAGCCCCAGCATTTT.

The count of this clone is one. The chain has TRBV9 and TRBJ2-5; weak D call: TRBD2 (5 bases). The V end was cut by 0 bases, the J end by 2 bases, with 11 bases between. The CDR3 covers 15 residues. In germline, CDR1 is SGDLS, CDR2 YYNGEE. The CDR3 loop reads CASSVDGLAQETQYF. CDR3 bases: TGTGCCAGCAGCGTAGACGGACTTGCTCAAGAGACCCAGTACTTC.

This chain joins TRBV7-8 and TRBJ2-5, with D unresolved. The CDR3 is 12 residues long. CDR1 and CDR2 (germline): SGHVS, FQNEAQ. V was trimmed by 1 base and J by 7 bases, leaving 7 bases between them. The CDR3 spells CASSLEWGTQYF. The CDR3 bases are TGTGCCAGCAGCTTAGAATGGGGGACCCAGTACTTC.

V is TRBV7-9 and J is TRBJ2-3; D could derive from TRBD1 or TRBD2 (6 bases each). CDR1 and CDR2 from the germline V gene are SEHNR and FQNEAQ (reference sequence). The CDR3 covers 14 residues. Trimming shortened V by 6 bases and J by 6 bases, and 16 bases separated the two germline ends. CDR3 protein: CASSLPGAGDTQYF. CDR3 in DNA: TGTGCCAGCAGTCTCCCGGGGGCTGGGGATACGCAGTATTTT.

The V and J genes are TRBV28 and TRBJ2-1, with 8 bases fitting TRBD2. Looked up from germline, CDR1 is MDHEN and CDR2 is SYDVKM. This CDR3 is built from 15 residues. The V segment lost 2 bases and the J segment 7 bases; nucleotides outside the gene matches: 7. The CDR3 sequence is CASSLIGGGRNEQFF. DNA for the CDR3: TGTGCCAGCAGTTTAATCGGGGGGGGTAGGAATGAGCAGTTCTTC. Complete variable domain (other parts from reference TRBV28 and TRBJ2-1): DVKVTQSSRYLVKRTGEKVFLECVQDMDHENMFWYRQDPGLGLRLIYFSYDVKMKEKGDIPEGYSVSREKKERFSLILESASTNQTSMYLCASSLIGGGRNEQFFGPGTRLTVL.

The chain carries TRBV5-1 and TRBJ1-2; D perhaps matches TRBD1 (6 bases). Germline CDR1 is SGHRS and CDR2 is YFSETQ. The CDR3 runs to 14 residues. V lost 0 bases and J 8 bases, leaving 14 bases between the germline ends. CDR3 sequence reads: CASSLVVGARGYTF. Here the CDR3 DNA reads TGCGCCAGCAGCTTGGTTGTGGGGGCGCGGGGCTACACCTTC.

DNA of the CDR3: TGTGCCAGCAGCTTAGAGGCAGGTGCCTACGAGCAGTACGTC. This codes for CASSLEAGAYEQYV. The J gene is TRBJ2-7, the V gene TRBV11-2, with unresolved D. CDR1 SGHAT and CDR2 FQNNGV come from the germline V gene. V was pared by 0 bases and J by 2 bases, with 8 bases between. CDR3 length: 14 amino acids.

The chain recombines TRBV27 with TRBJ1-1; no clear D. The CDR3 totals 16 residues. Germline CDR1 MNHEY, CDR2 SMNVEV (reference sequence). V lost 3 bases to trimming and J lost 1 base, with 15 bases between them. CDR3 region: CASSLMGGNPNTEAFF. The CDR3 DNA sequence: TGTGCCAGCAGTTTGATGGGCGGGAACCCGAACACTGAAGCTTTCTTT.

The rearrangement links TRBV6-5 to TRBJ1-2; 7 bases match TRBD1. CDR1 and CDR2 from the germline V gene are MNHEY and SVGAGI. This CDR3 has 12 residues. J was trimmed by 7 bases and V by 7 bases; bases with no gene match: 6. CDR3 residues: CASTLDRAGYTF. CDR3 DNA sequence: TGTGCCAGCACCCTCGACAGGGCTGGCTACACCTTC.

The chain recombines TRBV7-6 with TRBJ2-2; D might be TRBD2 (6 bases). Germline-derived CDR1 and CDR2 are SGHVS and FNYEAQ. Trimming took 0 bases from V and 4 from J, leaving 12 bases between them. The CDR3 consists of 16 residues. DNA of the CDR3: TGTGCCAGCAGCTTAGCTGGACTACCCGTCACCGGGGAGCTGTTTTTT. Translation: CASSLAGLPVTGELFF.

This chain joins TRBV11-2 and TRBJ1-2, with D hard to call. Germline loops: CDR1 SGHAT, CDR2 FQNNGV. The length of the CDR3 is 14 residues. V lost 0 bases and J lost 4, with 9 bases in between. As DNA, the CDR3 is TGTGCCAGCAGCTTAGATCGGGAGATCTATGGCTACACCTTC. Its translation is CASSLDREIYGYTF.

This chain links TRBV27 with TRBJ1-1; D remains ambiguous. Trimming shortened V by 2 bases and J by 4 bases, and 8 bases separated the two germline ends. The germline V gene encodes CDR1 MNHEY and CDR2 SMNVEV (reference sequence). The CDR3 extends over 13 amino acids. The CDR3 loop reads CASSLVGGTEAFF. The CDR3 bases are TGTGCCAGCAGTTTAGTAGGAGGCACTGAAGCTTTCTTT.

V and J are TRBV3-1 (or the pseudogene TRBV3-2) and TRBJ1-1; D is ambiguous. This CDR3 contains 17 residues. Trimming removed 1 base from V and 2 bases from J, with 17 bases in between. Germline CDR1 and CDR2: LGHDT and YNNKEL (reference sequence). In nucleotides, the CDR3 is TGTGCCAGCAGCCAAGTCTTCATCCTCTCCCCAAACACTGAAGCTTTCTTT. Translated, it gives CASSQVFILSPNTEAFF.

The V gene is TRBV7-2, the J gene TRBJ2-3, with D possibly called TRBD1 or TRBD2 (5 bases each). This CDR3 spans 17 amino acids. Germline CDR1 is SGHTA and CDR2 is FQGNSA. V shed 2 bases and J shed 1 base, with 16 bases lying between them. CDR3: CASSLLRGEGGTDTQYF. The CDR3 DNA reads TGTGCCAGCAGCTTATTAAGAGGGGAAGGGGGCACAGATACGCAGTATTTT.

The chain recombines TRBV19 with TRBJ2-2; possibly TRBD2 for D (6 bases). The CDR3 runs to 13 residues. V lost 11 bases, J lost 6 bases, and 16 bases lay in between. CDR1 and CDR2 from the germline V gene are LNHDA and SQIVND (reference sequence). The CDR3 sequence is CAVQVGGSGELFF. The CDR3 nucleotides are TGTGCCGTCCAGGTTGGGGGGTCCGGGGAGCTGTTTTTT.

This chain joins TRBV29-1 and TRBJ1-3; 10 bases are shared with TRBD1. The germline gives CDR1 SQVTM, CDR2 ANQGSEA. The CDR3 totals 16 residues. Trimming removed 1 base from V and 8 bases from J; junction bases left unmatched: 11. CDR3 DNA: TGCAGCGTTGAAGTGCGGGACAGGGGATTATTTGACACCATATATTTT. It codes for CSVEVRDRGLFDTIYF.

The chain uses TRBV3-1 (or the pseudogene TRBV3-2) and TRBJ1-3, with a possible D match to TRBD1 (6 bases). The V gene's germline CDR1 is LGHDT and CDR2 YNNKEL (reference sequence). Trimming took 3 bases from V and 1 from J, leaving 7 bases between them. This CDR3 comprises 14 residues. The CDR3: CASSHTGSGNTIYF. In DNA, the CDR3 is TGTGCCAGCAGCCACACAGGGTCTGGAAACACCATATATTTT.

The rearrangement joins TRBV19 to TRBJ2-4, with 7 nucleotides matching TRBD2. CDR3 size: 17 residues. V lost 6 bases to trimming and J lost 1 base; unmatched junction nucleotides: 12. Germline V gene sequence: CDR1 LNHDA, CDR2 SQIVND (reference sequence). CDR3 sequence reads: CASSPYGEGLAKNIQYF. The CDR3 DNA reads TGTGCCAGTAGCCCCTACGGGGAGGGCTTGGCCAAAAACATTCAGTACTTC.

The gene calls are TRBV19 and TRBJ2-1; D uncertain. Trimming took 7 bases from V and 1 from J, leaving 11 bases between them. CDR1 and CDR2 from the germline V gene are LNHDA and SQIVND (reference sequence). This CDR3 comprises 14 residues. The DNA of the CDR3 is TGTGCCAGTACCCCACTCGGGTCCTACAATGAGCAGTTCTTC. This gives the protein CASTPLGSYNEQFF.

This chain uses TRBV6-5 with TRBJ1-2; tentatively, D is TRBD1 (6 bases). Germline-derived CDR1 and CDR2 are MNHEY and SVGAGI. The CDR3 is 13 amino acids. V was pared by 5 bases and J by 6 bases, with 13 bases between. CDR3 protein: CASSPQGWNGYTF. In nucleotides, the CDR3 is TGTGCCAGCAGTCCACAGGGTTGGAATGGCTACACCTTC.

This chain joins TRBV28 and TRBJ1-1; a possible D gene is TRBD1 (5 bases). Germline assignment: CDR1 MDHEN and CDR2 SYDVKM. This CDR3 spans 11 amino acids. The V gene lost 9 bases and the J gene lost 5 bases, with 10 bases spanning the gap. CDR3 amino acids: CASIRDTEAFF. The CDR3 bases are TGTGCCAGTATCAGGGATACTGAAGCTTTCTTT.

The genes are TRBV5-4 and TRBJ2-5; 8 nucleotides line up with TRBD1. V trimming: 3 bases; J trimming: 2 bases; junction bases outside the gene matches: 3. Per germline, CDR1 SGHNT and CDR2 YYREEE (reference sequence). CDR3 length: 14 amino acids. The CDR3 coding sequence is TGTGCCAGCAGCTCCGGACAGGGTCAAGAGACCCAGTACTTC. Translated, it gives CASSSGQGQETQYF.

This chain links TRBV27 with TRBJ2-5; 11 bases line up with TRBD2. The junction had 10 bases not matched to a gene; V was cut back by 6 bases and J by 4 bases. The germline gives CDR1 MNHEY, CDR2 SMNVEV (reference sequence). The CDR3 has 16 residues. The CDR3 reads CASSKSASGGIETQYF. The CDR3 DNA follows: TGTGCCAGCAGCAAGTCGGCTAGCGGGGGGATAGAGACCCAGTACTTC.